Each of the 21 T cell receptor beta chains below was sequenced from the same sample in a study of T-cell reconstitution after alpha-beta-depleted transplantation in children. The TCRbeta library incorporated unique molecular identifiers. TCRdb itself ran the PCR reads through MiXCR, one entry per CDR3 protein. In the table there are about 980,000 distinct CDR3 sequences, roughly 29% of which are singletons. This specimen consisted of PBMCs, mostly from graft donor cells, obtained 360 days after TCRalphabeta/CD19-depleted stem cell transplant. Receptors were obtained from a boy under three years old who had a stem cell transplant for SCID, so the T cells may come from the graft donor.

CDR3 amino acids: CASSGSGLLYGYTF. Here the CDR3 DNA reads TGTGCCAGCAGTGGTTCAGGGCTCCTCTATGGCTACACCTTC. The chain employs TRBV28 and TRBJ1-2, with TRBD1 as a possible D gene (5 bases). This CDR3 region has 14 residues. V was cut by 5 bases and J by 4 bases, with 14 bases left in between. The V gene's germline CDR1 is MDHEN and CDR2 SYDVKM.

The CDR3 reads CASSQGDTTSPYNEQFF. CDR3 sequence (DNA): TGTGCCAGCAGCCAAGGTGATACAACTAGCCCCTACAATGAGCAGTTCTTC. The chain uses TRBV4-2 and TRBJ2-1; a possible D gene is TRBD2 (6 bases). The germline V gene encodes CDR1 LGHNA and CDR2 YNFKEQ. CDR3 length equals 17 residues. Trimming removed 1 base from V and 2 bases from J, with 15 bases in between.

This clonotype came up a few times. The CDR3 loop is CSARTGLLINRSYNEQFF. The CDR3 DNA is TGCAGTGCTCGAACGGGACTCCTTATCAATCGCTCCTACAATGAGCAGTTCTTC. The chain links TRBV20-1 to TRBJ2-1; D may be TRBD2 (6 bases). CDR3 length equals 18 residues. The V gene's germline CDR1 is DFQATT and CDR2 SNEGSKA (reference sequence). V was pared by 5 bases and J by 0 bases, with 23 bases between.

The chain recombines TRBV11-1 with TRBJ2-7; TRBD1 aligns across 9 bases. Germline V gene sequence: CDR1 SGHAT, CDR2 FQDESV (reference sequence). The CDR3 loop spans 15 amino acids. The V segment lost 4 bases and the J segment 4 bases; nucleotides outside the gene matches: 8. The CDR3 region is CASSSAGTGRYEQYF. Written as DNA, the CDR3 is TGTGCCAGCAGCTCAGCCGGGACAGGGCGATACGAGCAGTACTTC.

The rearrangement joins TRBV6-5 to TRBJ2-3, with D possibly being TRBD2 (7 bases). This CDR3 has 17 residues. The V end lost 4 bases, the J end lost 2 bases, and 19 bases lay between the germline ends. Germline lookup yields CDR1 MNHEY and CDR2 SVGAGI. Here the CDR3 DNA reads TGTGCCAGCAGTTCTATGACGGGGGGCTTGTACACAGATACGCAGTATTTT. Its translation: CASSSMTGGLYTDTQYF.

The chain carries TRBV29-1 and TRBJ2-5; possible D gene TRBD1, 5 bases. The CDR3 is 13 amino acids. Looked up from germline, CDR1 is SQVTM and CDR2 is ANQGSEA. The V end lost 7 bases, the J end lost 5 bases, and 17 bases lay between the germline ends. CDR3 in amino acids: CSAAWGVSETQYF. The CDR3 region has the DNA TGCAGCGCGGCGTGGGGCGTTTCGGAGACCCAGTACTTC.

The chain uses TRBV30 and TRBJ2-1; TRBD2 matches at 9 bases. Germline V gives CDR1 GTSNPN, CDR2 SVGIG (reference sequence). This CDR3 region has 16 residues. The junction had 3 bases not matched to a gene; V was cut back by 0 bases and J by 0 bases. The CDR3 DNA follows: TGTGCCTGGAGTGTTAGCGGGGGACACTCCTACAATGAGCAGTTCTTC. It is translated as CAWSVSGGHSYNEQFF. Full variable domain (rest looked up from reference TRBV30 and TRBJ2-1): SQTIHQWPATLVQPVGSPLSLECTVEGTSNPNLYWYRQAAGRGLQLLFYSVGIGQISSEVPQNLSASRPQDRQFILSSKKLLLSDSGFYLCAWSVSGGHSYNEQFFGPGTRLTVL.

This chain uses TRBV29-1 with TRBJ2-7; D might be TRBD1 (5 bases). The V and J ends lost 6 bases and 2 bases respectively, with 11 bases between them. Germline values: CDR1 SQVTM, CDR2 ANQGSEA. The CDR3 length is 12 residues. The CDR3 DNA sequence: TGCAGCGTCGAACAGGAAACCTACGAGCAGTACTTC. Its protein is CSVEQETYEQYF.

This clonotype showed up many times. V and J are TRBV28 and TRBJ2-2; D perhaps matches TRBD2 (6 bases). The CDR3 contains 14 residues. Between the trimmed V and J ends, which lost 5 bases and 7 bases, there was a span of 14 bases. Germline V gives CDR1 MDHEN, CDR2 SYDVKM. The CDR3 DNA reads TGTGCCAGCAGTCCGTCCGGGACTTTCGGGGAGCTGTTTTTT. Protein product: CASSPSGTFGELFF.

Ten or more counts support this clonotype. The V call is TRBV21-1, the J call TRBJ2-2; the DNA was not used to check the table's D call, TRBD2. TRBV21-1 is labeled a pseudogene. This CDR3 spans 20 amino acids. The chain's CDR3 is CASSTKAPPSGGANTGELFF. The CDR3 DNA follows: TGTGCCAGCAGCACCAAAGCCCCCCCTAGCGGGGGGGCGAACACCGGGGAGCTGTTTTTT.

The chain is built from TRBV20-1 and TRBJ2-7; 10 nucleotides agree with TRBD2. Germline CDR1 reads DFQATT; CDR2 reads SNEGSKA (reference sequence). Trimming at V came to 6 bases and at J to 6 bases, leaving 17 bases not matched to a gene. CDR3 length: 16 residues. CDR3: CSAPRASGGAPREQYF. The CDR3 bases are TGCAGTGCCCCCAGGGCTAGCGGGGGAGCCCCCCGCGAGCAGTACTTC.

The CDR3 region is CASSFGRGGLLTDTQYF. CDR3 sequence (DNA): TGCGCCAGCAGCTTCGGACGGGGGGGCCTGCTGACAGATACGCAGTATTTT. V usage is TRBV5-1 and J usage is TRBJ2-3; 8 bases align to TRBD2. This CDR3 spans 17 amino acids. Looked up from germline, CDR1 is SGHRS and CDR2 is YFSETQ. Germline trimming cut 2 bases from V and 3 bases from J; bases unmatched to any gene: 11.

This clonotype was detected a few times. V is TRBV29-1 and J is TRBJ2-5; D tentatively fits TRBD1 or TRBD2 (5 bases each). The CDR3 has 15 residues. CDR1 is SQVTM, CDR2 ANQGSEA, per germline. The V end was cut by 4 bases, the J end by 5 bases, with 20 bases between. The CDR3 coding sequence is TGCAGCGTTGTCCCCCTTCAGGGTAGGGAGGAGACCCAGTACTTC. Amino acids: CSVVPLQGREETQYF.

The chain uses TRBV5-1 and TRBJ2-3, with 11 nucleotides matching TRBD1. Germline V gene lookup returns CDR1 SGHRS and CDR2 YFSETQ. V was pared by 4 bases and J by 5 bases, with 12 bases of the junction left unmatched. CDR3 length: 17 residues. CDR3 nucleotides: TGCGCCAGCAGCCCGCTGGGACAGGGGGAAATTGGAGATACGCAGTATTTT. This gives the protein CASSPLGQGEIGDTQYF.

The J gene is TRBJ2-7, the V gene TRBV29-1; 8 positions match TRBD1. The CDR3 runs 11 residues. In germline, CDR1 is SQVTM, CDR2 ANQGSEA. V shed 6 bases, J shed 7 bases, and the junction held 5 bases outside the gene matches. In DNA form, the CDR3 reads TGCAGCGTAAAACAGGGGGTTGAGCAGTACTTC. Residues: CSVKQGVEQYF.

J is TRBJ2-7 and V is TRBV12-3 or TRBV12-4, with TRBD2 identical over 9 bases. J gave up 6 bases and V 5 bases, and 5 bases lay outside the gene matches. There are 13 residues in the CDR3. The CDR3 loop is CASSRGGGAEQYF. The CDR3 nucleotides read TGTGCCAGCAGTCGGGGCGGGGGGGCCGAGCAGTACTTC.

The chain combines TRBV2 with TRBJ1-5; D is perhaps TRBD1 (6 bases). CDR3 length: 13 residues. CDR1 SNHLY and CDR2 FYNNEI come from the germline V gene. Trimming left V 4 bases short and J 5 bases short, with 9 bases between. CDR3 bases: TGTGCCAGCAGTGGATACAGGGATCAGCCCCAGCATTTT. Protein sequence: CASSGYRDQPQHF.

For the CDR3, the DNA is TGTGCCATCAGTGAGTCGGGTGAAGTAGCGAGGACCTACAATGAGCAGTTCTTC. Translating it yields CAISESGEVARTYNEQFF. The V call is TRBV10-3, the J call TRBJ2-1; D perhaps matches TRBD2 (5 bases). Germline V gene sequence: CDR1 ENHRY, CDR2 SYGVKD. V lost 0 bases and J lost 2, with 17 bases in between. This CDR3 region has 18 residues.

The V call is TRBV7-6, the J call TRBJ2-1; TRBD2 matches at 8 bases. Germline V gives CDR1 SGHVS, CDR2 FNYEAQ. V trimming: 5 bases; J trimming: 4 bases; junction bases outside the gene matches: 10. The CDR3 runs 16 residues. In nucleotides, the CDR3 is TGTGCCAGCAGCCCCCTTCCCGGGGGGGGGTACAATGAGCAGTTCTTC. Encoded protein: CASSPLPGGGYNEQFF.

This chain joins TRBV29-1 and TRBJ2-5, with D maybe TRBD2 (6 bases). V was clipped by 7 bases and J by 7 bases, with 16 bases between them. This CDR3 region has 12 residues. Looked up from germline, CDR1 is SQVTM and CDR2 is ANQGSEA. CDR3 in DNA: TGCAGCGCTATAGAGGACGGGGGGACCCAGTACTTC. Its protein is CSAIEDGGTQYF.

V gene TRBV20-1 combines with J gene TRBJ1-6, with D uncertain. The CDR3 loop spans 12 amino acids. In germline, CDR1 is DFQATT, CDR2 SNEGSKA (reference sequence). V dropped 6 bases and J dropped 4 bases, with 7 bases sitting between them. The CDR3 reads CSAAAYNSPLHF. CDR3 in DNA: TGCAGTGCCGCTGCTTATAATTCACCCCTCCACTTT.